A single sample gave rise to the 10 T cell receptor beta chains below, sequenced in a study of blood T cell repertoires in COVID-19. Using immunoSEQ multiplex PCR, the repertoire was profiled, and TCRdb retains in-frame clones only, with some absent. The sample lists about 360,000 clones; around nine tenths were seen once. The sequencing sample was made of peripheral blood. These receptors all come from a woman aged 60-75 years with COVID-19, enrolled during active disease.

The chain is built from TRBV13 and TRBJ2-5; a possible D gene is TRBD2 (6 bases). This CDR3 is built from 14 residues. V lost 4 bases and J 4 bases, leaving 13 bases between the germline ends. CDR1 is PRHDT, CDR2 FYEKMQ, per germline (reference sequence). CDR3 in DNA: TGTGCCAGCAGCTCCCCTGGGGGGTCAGAGACCCAGTACTTC. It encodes CASSSPGGSETQYF. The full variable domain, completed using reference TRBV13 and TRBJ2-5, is AAGVIQSPRHLIKEKRETATLKCYPIPRHDTVYWYQQGPGQDPQFLISFYEKMQSDKGSIPDRFSAQQFSDYHSELNMSSLELGDSALYFCASSSPGGSETQYFGPGTRLLVL.

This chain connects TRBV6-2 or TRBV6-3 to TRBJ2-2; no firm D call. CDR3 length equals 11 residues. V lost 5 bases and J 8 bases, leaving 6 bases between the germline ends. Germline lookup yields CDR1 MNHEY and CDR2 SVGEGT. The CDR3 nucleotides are TGTGCCAGCAGTCAACGGGGGGAGCTGTTTTTT. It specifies CASSQRGELFF.

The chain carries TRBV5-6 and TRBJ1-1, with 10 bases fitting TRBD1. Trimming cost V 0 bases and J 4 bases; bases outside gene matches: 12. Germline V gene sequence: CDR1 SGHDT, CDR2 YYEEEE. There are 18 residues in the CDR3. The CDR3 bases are TGTGCCAGCAGCTTGGAATGGGACAGGGGAAGGTCTGGCACTGAAGCTTTCTTT. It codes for CASSLEWDRGRSGTEAFF.

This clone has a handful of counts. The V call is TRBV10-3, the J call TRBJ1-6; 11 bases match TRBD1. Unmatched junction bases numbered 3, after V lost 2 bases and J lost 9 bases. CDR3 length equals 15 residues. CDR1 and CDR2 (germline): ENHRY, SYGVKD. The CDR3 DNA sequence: TGTGCCATCAGTGAGCTGGACAGGGGGCTTTCACCCCTCCACTTT. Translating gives CAISELDRGLSPLHF.

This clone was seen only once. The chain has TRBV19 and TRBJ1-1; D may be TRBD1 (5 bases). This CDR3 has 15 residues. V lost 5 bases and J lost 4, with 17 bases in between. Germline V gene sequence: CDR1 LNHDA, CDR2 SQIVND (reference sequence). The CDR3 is CASSFGTGGGTEAFF. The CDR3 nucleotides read TGTGCCAGTAGTTTCGGGACCGGGGGTGGCACTGAAGCTTTCTTT.

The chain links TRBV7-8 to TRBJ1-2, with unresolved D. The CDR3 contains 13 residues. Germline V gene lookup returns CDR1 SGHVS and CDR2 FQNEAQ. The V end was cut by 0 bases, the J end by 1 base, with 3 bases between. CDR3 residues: CASSLALNYGYTF. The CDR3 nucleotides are TGTGCCAGCAGCTTAGCCCTTAACTATGGCTACACCTTC.

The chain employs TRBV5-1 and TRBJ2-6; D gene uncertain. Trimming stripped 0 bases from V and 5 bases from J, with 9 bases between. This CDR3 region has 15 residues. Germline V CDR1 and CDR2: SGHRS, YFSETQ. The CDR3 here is CASSLGRVRANVLTF. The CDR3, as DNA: TGCGCCAGCAGCTTGGGTCGGGTCCGGGCCAACGTCCTGACTTTC. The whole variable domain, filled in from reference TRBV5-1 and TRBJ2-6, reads KAGVTQTPRYLIKTRGQQVTLSCSPISGHRSVSWYQQTPGQGLQFLFEYFSETQRNKGNFPGRFSGRQFSNSRSEMNVSTLELGDSALYLCASSLGRVRANVLTFGAGSRLTVL.

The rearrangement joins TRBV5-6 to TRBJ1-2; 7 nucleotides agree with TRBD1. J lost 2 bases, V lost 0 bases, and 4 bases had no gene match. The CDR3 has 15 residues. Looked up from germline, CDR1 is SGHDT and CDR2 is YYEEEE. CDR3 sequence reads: CASSLVGQSNYGYTF. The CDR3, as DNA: TGTGCCAGCAGCTTGGTGGGACAGAGCAACTATGGCTACACCTTC.

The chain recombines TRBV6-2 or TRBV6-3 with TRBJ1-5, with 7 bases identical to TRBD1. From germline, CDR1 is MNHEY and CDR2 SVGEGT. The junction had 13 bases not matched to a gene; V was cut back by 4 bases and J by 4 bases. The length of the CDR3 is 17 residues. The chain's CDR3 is CASSSPRWSDRNQPQHF. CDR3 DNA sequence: TGTGCCAGCAGTTCCCCACGGTGGTCGGACAGGAATCAGCCCCAGCATTTT.

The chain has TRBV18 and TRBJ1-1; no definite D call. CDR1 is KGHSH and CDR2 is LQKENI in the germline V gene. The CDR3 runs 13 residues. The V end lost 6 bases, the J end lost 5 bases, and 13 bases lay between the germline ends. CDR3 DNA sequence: TGTGCCAGCTCCCGAGGAGGGAGGACTGAAGCTTTCTTT. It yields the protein CASSRGGRTEAFF.